This T cell receptor (beta chain) is from a study of blood T cell repertoires in COVID-19. Two negative PCRs, clearance, or symptom resolution characterized the recovered Cohort 3 donors. CDR1 is SQVTM, CDR2 ANQGSEA, per germline. Between the trimmed V and J ends, which lost 4 bases and 1 base, there was a span of 12 bases. CDR3 size: 14 residues. The data were produced by immunoSEQ multiplex PCR, yet TCRdb's version contains in-frame clones alone and is incomplete. The data contain some 350,000 clones, around 87% of them seen just once; the ten biggest clones take up approximately 5%. V and J are TRBV29-1 and TRBJ2-3; maybe TRBD1 (6 bases). Material for sequencing was PBMCs or T cells enriched from blood (not recorded which). The TCR was taken from a woman in her twenties or thirties who had recovered from COVID-19. CDR3 sequence: CSVARAGGTDTQYF. CDR3 bases: TGCAGCGTTGCGAGGGCAGGGGGCACAGATACGCAGTATTTT.